This T cell receptor (beta chain) was obtained from a study of blood T cells in healthy people across ages. The CDR3 is 18 amino acids. CDR1 SGHAT and CDR2 FQNNGV come from the germline V gene. Unmatched junction bases numbered 18, after V lost 3 bases and J lost 6 bases. Combining a sample-barcoded 5' primer with a J-beta primer mix, a second PCR ran for roughly 6 to 12 cycles. TCRdb independently ran MiXCR on the 5' RACE reads; one entry per CDR3 protein. The table has some 1,500,000 distinct CDR3 sequences, roughly 43% seen once. The V and J genes are TRBV11-2 and TRBJ1-2; 8 bases agree with TRBD1. This sequence originates from a young woman in good health. The sequenced sample was blood. The CDR3 DNA reads TGTGCCAGCAGCTTGAGGACAGGGAGGGCCGCAGTGGAAAATGGCTACACCTTC. Its translation: CASSLRTGRAAVENGYTF. Using reference TRBV11-2 and TRBJ1-2 for the parts outside the CDR3, the full variable domain is EAGVAQSPRYKIIEKRQSVAFWCNPISGHATLYWYQQILGQGPKLLIQFQNNGVVDDSQLPKDRFSAERLKGVDSTLKIQPAKLEDSAVYLCASSLRTGRAAVENGYTFGSGTRLTVV.